The TCR beta chain described here comes from a study of T cell repertoires in cytomegalovirus infection. TCRdb fed the reads into MiXCR, producing one record per CDR3 protein. The table lists tens of thousands of distinct CDR3 sequences, about 21% of them singletons, with approximately 55% in the top ten. This clonotype was detected a few times. The antigen remains unidentified. The material sequenced was CD8+ T cells from cultured PBMCs, taken from culture after CMV antigen stimulation. The TCR sequence derives from a human donor in good health (CMV status not recorded). Some clones in this sample may be carry-over from other donors' samples.

The CDR3 protein is CAGKRQLSTGELFF. In nucleotides, the CDR3 is TGTGCCGGGAAGAGACAGTTAAGTACCGGGGAGCTGTTTTTT. The chain is built from TRBV6-2 or TRBV6-3 and TRBJ2-2; possible D gene TRBD1, 5 bases. Trimming took 11 bases from V and 5 from J, leaving 18 bases between them. CDR1 MNHEY and CDR2 SVGEGT come from the germline V gene. The CDR3 is 14 residues long.